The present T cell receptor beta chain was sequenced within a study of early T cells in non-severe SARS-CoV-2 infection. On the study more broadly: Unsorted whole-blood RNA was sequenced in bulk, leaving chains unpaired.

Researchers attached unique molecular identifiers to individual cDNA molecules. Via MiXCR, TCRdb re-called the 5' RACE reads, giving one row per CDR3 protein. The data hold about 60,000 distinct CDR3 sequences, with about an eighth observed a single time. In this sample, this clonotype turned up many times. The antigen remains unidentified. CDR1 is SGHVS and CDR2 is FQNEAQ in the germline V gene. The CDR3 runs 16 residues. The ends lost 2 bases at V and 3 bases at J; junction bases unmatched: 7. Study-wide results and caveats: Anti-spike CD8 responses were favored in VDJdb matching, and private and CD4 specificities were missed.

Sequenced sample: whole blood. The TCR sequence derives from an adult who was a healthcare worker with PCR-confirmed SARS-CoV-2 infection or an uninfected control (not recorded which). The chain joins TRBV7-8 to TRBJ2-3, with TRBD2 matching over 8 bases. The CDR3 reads CASSLISGGLTDTQYF. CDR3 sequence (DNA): TGTGCCAGCAGCTTAATCTCGGGGGGGCTGACAGATACGCAGTATTTT. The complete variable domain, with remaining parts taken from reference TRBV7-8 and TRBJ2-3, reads GAGVSQSPRYKVAKRGQDVALRCDPISGHVSLFWYQQALGQGPEFLTYFQNEAQLDKSGLPSDRFFAERPEGSVSTLKIQRTQQEDSAVYLCASSLISGGLTDTQYFGPGTRLTVL.